This TCR beta chain was observed in a study of shared clonotypes between healthy human individuals. This CDR3 contains 13 residues. Germline V lookup: CDR1 SQVTM, CDR2 ANQGSEA. Trimming shortened V by 2 bases and J by 0 bases, and 7 bases separated the two germline ends. The run depth of the assay was deep. Assay: immunoSEQ multiplex PCR; the TCRdb copy retains only in-frame clones and omits some. The sample holds approximately 940,000 clones, about three quarters seen once. The clonotype comes from a man aged 18 to 30 in good health. Sequencing input: memory CD4+ T cells sorted from blood. Subset given: CD45RA-negative fraction. V is TRBV29-1 and J is TRBJ1-2; no reliable D call. CDR3 region: CSVELAPNYGYTF. The CDR3 DNA sequence: TGCAGCGTTGAATTGGCTCCTAACTATGGCTACACCTTC. Based on the CDR3 plus reference TRBV29-1 and TRBJ1-2, the full variable domain is SAVISQKPSRDICQRGTSLTIQCQVDSQVTMMFWYRQQPGQSLTLIATANQGSEATYESGFVIDKFPISRPNLTFSTLTVSNMSPEDSSIYLCSVELAPNYGYTFGSGTRLTVV.